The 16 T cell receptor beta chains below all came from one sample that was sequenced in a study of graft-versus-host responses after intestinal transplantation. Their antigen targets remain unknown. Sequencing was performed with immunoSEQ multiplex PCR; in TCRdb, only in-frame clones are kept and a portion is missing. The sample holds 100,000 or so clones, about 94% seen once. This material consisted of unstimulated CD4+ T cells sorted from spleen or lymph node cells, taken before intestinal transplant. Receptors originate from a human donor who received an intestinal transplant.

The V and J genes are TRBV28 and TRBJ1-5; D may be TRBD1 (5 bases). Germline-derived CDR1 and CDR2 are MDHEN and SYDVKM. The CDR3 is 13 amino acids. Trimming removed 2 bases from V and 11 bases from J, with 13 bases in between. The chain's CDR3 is CASSLKGHRAQHF. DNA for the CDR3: TGTGCCAGCAGTTTAAAAGGACATCGGGCCCAGCATTTT.

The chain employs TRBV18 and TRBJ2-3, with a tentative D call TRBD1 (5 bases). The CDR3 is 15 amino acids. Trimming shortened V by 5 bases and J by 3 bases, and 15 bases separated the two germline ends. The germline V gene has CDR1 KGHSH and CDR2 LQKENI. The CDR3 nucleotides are TGTGCCAGCTCATCCTATCAGGGTCCGACAGATACGCAGTATTTT. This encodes CASSSYQGPTDTQYF.

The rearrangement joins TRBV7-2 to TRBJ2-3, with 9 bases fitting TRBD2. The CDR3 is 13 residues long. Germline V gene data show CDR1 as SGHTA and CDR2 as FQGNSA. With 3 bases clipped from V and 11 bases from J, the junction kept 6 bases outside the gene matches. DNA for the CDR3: TGTGCCAGCAGCTTCTCAGTAGCGGGGGAGCAGTATTTT. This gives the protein CASSFSVAGEQYF. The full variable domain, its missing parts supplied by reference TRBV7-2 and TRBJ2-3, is GAGVSQSPSNKVTEKGKDVELRCDPISGHTALYWYRQSLGQGLEFLIYFQGNSAPDKSGLPSDRFSAERTGGSVSTLTIQRTQQEDSAVYLCASSFSVAGEQYFGPGTRLTVL.

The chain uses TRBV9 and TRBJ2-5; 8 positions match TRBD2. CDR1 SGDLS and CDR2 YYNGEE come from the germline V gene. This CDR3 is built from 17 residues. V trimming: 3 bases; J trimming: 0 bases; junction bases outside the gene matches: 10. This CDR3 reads CASSAHGTSTYQETQYF. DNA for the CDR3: TGTGCCAGCAGCGCCCATGGGACTAGTACTTACCAAGAGACCCAGTACTTC.

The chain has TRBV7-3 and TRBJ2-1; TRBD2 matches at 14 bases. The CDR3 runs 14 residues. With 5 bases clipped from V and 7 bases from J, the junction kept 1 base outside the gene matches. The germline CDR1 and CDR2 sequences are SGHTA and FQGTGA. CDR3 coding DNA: TGTGCCAGCAGCGGGACTAGCGGGGGTAATGAGCAGTTCTTC. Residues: CASSGTSGGNEQFF.

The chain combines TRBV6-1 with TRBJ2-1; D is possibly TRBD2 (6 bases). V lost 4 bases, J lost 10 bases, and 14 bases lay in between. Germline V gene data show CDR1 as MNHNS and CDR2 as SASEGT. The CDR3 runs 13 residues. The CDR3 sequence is CASSGPGLWEQFF. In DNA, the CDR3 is TGTGCCAGCAGTGGCCCGGGACTCTGGGAGCAGTTCTTC.

CDR3 DNA sequence: TGTGCCAGCTCACCACCCCCGGGAACCAATCAGCCCCAGCATTTT. Translation gives CASSPPPGTNQPQHF. The V call is TRBV18, the J call TRBJ1-5; D uncertain. Germline lookup yields CDR1 KGHSH and CDR2 LQKENI. The CDR3 spans 15 residues. The V end was cut by 0 bases, the J end by 3 bases, with 9 bases between.

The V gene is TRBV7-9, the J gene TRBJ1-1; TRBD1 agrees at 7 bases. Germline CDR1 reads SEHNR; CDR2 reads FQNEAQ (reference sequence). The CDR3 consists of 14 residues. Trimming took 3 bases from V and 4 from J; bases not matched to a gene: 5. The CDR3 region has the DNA TGTGCCAGCAGCTTCTCCGGACAGGCCACTGAAGCTTTCTTT. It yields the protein CASSFSGQATEAFF.

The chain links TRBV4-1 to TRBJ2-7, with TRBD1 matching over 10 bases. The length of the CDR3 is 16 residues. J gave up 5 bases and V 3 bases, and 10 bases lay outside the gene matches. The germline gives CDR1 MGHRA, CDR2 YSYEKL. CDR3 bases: TGCGCCAGCAGCCAGACAGGGGGCGTAGGTAAGAACGAGCAGTACTTC. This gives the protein CASSQTGGVGKNEQYF.

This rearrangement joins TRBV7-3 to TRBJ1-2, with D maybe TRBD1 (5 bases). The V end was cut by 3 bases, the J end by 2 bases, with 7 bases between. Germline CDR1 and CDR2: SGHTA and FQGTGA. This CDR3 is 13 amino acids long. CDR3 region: CASSLTDNYGYTF. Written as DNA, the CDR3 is TGTGCCAGCAGCTTGACAGACAACTATGGCTACACCTTC.

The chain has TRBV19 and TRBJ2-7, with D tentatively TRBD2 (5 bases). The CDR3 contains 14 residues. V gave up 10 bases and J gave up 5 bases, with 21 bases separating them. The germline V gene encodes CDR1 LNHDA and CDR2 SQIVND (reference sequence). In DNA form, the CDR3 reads TGTGCCACACGGTCGTGGCACCGGACTGACGAGCAGTACTTC. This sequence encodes CATRSWHRTDEQYF.

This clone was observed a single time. The CDR3 nucleotides are TGTGCCAGCAGTTTCCCTTACCTCACAGTTAGCAATCAGCCCCAGCATTTT. Translation: CASSFPYLTVSNQPQHF. The chain uses TRBV6-7 and TRBJ1-5; D unresolved. TRBV6-7 is identified as an open reading frame with a role that is uncertain. CDR3 size: 17 residues. V was clipped by 4 bases and J by 0 bases, with 16 bases between them.

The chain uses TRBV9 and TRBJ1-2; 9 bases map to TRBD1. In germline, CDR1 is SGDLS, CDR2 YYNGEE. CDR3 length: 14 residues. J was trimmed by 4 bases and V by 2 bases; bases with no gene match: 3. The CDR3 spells CASSVTGGSYGYTF. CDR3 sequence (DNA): TGTGCCAGCAGCGTGACAGGGGGTTCCTATGGCTACACCTTC.

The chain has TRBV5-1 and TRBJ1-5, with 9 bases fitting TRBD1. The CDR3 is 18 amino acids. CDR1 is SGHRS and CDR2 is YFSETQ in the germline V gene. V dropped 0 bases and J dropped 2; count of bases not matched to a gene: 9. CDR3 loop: CASSLAQGARCCNQPQHF. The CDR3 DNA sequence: TGCGCCAGCAGCTTGGCACAGGGGGCAAGGTGTTGCAATCAGCCCCAGCATTTT.

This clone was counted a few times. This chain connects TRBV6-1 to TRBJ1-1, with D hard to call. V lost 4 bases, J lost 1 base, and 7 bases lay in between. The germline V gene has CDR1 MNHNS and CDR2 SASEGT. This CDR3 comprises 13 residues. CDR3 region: CASSVTANTEAFF. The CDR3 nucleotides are TGTGCCAGCAGTGTCACAGCGAACACTGAAGCTTTCTTT.

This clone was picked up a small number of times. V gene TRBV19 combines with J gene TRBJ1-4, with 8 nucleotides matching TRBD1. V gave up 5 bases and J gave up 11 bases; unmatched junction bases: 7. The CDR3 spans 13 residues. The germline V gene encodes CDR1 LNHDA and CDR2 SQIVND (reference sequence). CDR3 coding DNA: TGTGCCAGTAGTGGGACAGGCGTACCTAAACTGTTTTTT. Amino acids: CASSGTGVPKLFF.